Presented here are 26 T cell receptor beta chains from one specimen sequenced in a study of blood T cell repertoires in COVID-19. Sequenced by immunoSEQ multiplex PCR; TCRdb stores in-frame clones only, minus some. The sample holds a few hundred thousand clones, around 90% seen once. The specimen sequenced was PBMCs or T cells enriched from blood (not recorded which). The receptors were sampled from a young woman who had recovered from COVID-19.

The table lists this clone with a count of one. V is TRBV5-4 and J is TRBJ2-5; no reliable D call. The CDR3 is 15 residues long. Germline CDR1 SGHNT, CDR2 YYREEE (reference sequence). The V end was cut by 1 base, the J end by 5 bases, with 15 bases between. CDR3 loop: CASSLSGLTGETQYF. In DNA form, the CDR3 reads TGTGCCAGCAGCTTGTCCGGTCTGACTGGGGAGACCCAGTACTTC.

The table lists this clone with a count of one. This chain uses TRBV5-1 with TRBJ2-7, with D possibly TRBD1 on 5 matching bases. V was pared by 1 base and J by 11 bases, with 22 bases between. CDR3 length equals 15 residues. In germline, CDR1 is SGHRS, CDR2 YFSETQ. The CDR3, as DNA: TGCGCCAGCAGCTTGTATGGGGAATCAGGGCCCCAAAAGTACTTC. It encodes CASSLYGESGPQKYF.

V is TRBV4-1 and J is TRBJ1-2; the D is unclear. Trimming took off 4 bases at V and 0 bases at J, with 12 bases between the two ends. Germline loops: CDR1 MGHRA, CDR2 YSYEKL. The CDR3 is 15 amino acids. The CDR3 spells CASSPTGLSNYGYTF. CDR3 DNA sequence: TGCGCCAGCAGCCCAACTGGGCTCTCTAACTATGGCTACACCTTC.

This clone has just a few counts. CDR3 residues: CASSFFGGQPQHF. DNA of the CDR3: TGTGCCAGCAGCTTCTTTGGAGGTCAGCCCCAGCATTTT. The chain uses TRBV7-2 and TRBJ1-5; D ambiguous. V was cut by 3 bases and J by 6 bases, with 9 bases left in between. The V gene's germline CDR1 is SGHTA and CDR2 FQGNSA. The CDR3 sequence is 13 residues long.

The chain joins TRBV12-3 or TRBV12-4 to TRBJ1-1; no clear D gene. The V end was cut by 7 bases, the J end by 2 bases, with 8 bases between. The CDR3 consists of 12 residues. The CDR3 protein is CASIGINTEAFF. The CDR3 DNA sequence: TGTGCCAGCATCGGGATTAACACTGAAGCTTTCTTT.

The CDR3 DNA is TGTGCCATTGCAGGTCAGCCCCAGCATTTT. Translating it yields CAIAGQPQHF. The V call is TRBV10-3, the J call TRBJ1-5, with D unclear. This CDR3 region has 10 residues. Germline V gene sequence: CDR1 ENHRY, CDR2 SYGVKD. Trimming stripped 9 bases from V and 6 bases from J, with 6 bases between.

The chain recombines TRBV5-4 with TRBJ2-7; the match to TRBD1 covers 8 bases. Trimming at V came to 3 bases and at J to 1 base, leaving 12 bases not matched to a gene. This CDR3 is 17 amino acids long. Per germline, CDR1 SGHNT and CDR2 YYREEE (reference sequence). The CDR3 reads CASSWQPDRGLSYEQYF. CDR3 in DNA: TGTGCCAGCAGCTGGCAACCTGACAGGGGTCTATCCTACGAGCAGTACTTC.

The chain is built from TRBV3-1 (or the pseudogene TRBV3-2) and TRBJ1-5; D gene uncertain. The CDR3 runs to 14 residues. The germline V gene has CDR1 LGHDT and CDR2 YNNKEL (reference sequence). Trimming removed 2 bases at V and 4 bases at J, with 9 bases between. CDR3 nucleotide sequence: TGTGCCAGCAGCCAATTCCGGGGAAATCAGCCCCAGCATTTT. Its protein is CASSQFRGNQPQHF.

This chain links TRBV6-2 or TRBV6-3 with TRBJ1-1; no reliable D call. This CDR3 has 14 amino acids. The V and J ends lost 6 bases and 2 bases respectively, with 13 bases between them. Germline values: CDR1 MNHEY, CDR2 SVGEGT. In DNA form, the CDR3 reads TGTGCCAGCAGCCGATCTCAGTTTAACACTGAAGCTTTCTTT. Translation: CASSRSQFNTEAFF.

This clone was seen a few times. This chain uses TRBV4-2 with TRBJ1-1; 7 bases match TRBD1. The CDR3 totals 15 residues. V shed 2 bases and J 3 bases; nucleotides not matched to a gene: 6. The V gene's germline CDR1 is LGHNA and CDR2 YNFKEQ. CDR3 residues: CASSQPDRAYTEAFF. The CDR3 DNA sequence: TGTGCCAGCAGCCAACCTGACAGGGCTTACACTGAAGCTTTCTTT.

The genes are TRBV24-1 and TRBJ2-1; 10 nucleotides line up with TRBD2. J was trimmed by 3 bases and V by 4 bases; bases with no gene match: 5. The germline CDR1 and CDR2 sequences are KGHDR and SFDVKD. The CDR3 consists of 16 residues. The CDR3 DNA sequence: TGTGCCACCAGTGACCTAGCGGGGGCCCTCTACAATGAGCAGTTCTTC. This encodes CATSDLAGALYNEQFF.

This sequence joins TRBV6-2 or TRBV6-3 and TRBJ2-7; 7 positions match TRBD1. This CDR3 is 12 amino acids long. Unmatched junction bases numbered 2, after V lost 5 bases and J lost 4 bases. Germline CDR1 and CDR2: MNHEY and SVGEGT. The CDR3: CASSNRGYEQYF. CDR3 in DNA: TGTGCCAGCAGTAACAGGGGTTACGAGCAGTACTTC.

The chain is built from TRBV24-1 and TRBJ2-7; 9 nucleotides match TRBD1. Germline V lookup: CDR1 KGHDR, CDR2 SFDVKD. The CDR3 runs to 15 residues. V trimming: 4 bases; J trimming: 6 bases; junction bases outside the gene matches: 9. As DNA, the CDR3 is TGTGCCACCAGTGACCCGCCGGGACAGGGTTTCGAGCAGTACTTC. This encodes CATSDPPGQGFEQYF.

This clone has just a few counts. This CDR3 reads CAGGRSNQPQHF. The CDR3 region has the DNA TGTGCCGGGGGGAGAAGTAATCAGCCCCAGCATTTT. The J gene is TRBJ1-5, the V gene TRBV28, with D possibly being TRBD1 (5 bases). V dropped 11 bases and J dropped 4 bases, with 12 bases sitting between them. Germline CDR1 and CDR2: MDHEN and SYDVKM. The CDR3 covers 12 residues.

The chain combines TRBV4-3 with TRBJ1-2, with 7 nucleotides matching TRBD1. Germline V lookup: CDR1 LGHNA, CDR2 YSLEER. The CDR3 has 14 amino acids. V shed 4 bases and J 3 bases; nucleotides not matched to a gene: 5. In nucleotides, the CDR3 is TGCGCCAGCAGCCCACAAACAGGGGACTATGGCTACACCTTC. Translated: CASSPQTGDYGYTF.

The genes are TRBV29-1 and TRBJ1-1; 12 nucleotides match TRBD1. This CDR3 is 15 amino acids long. Losses at the gene ends were 6 bases for V and 1 base for J; bases not matched to a gene: 6. Germline V gives CDR1 SQVTM, CDR2 ANQGSEA. As DNA, the CDR3 is TGCAGCGTACCTGGGACAGGGGGCCCGAACACTGAAGCTTTCTTT. The encoded protein is CSVPGTGGPNTEAFF. The whole variable domain, filled in from reference TRBV29-1 and TRBJ1-1, reads SAVISQKPSRDICQRGTSLTIQCQVDSQVTMMFWYRQQPGQSLTLIATANQGSEATYESGFVIDKFPISRPNLTFSTLTVSNMSPEDSSIYLCSVPGTGGPNTEAFFGQGTRLTVV.

The genes are TRBV14 and TRBJ1-6; the D gene is possibly TRBD1 (5 bases). The CDR3 loop spans 14 amino acids. The germline gives CDR1 SGHDN, CDR2 FVKESK. V was pared by 4 bases and J by 9 bases, with 13 bases between. The chain's CDR3 is CASSLPGFGSPLHF. CDR3 DNA: TGTGCCAGCAGCCTCCCAGGGTTCGGTTCACCCCTCCACTTT.

The chain uses TRBV29-1 and TRBJ2-7, with TRBD1 matching 11 bases. This CDR3 is built from 15 residues. V lost 4 bases, J lost 6 bases, and 11 bases stayed unmatched. Germline assignment: CDR1 SQVTM and CDR2 ANQGSEA. The CDR3 protein is CSVVPLGQGVSEQYF. Written as DNA, the CDR3 is TGCAGCGTTGTCCCTTTGGGACAGGGGGTTAGCGAGCAGTACTTC.

V usage is TRBV9 and J usage is TRBJ1-6, with 8 bases fitting TRBD1. V shed 3 bases and J 11 bases; nucleotides not matched to a gene: 4. The germline gives CDR1 SGDLS, CDR2 YYNGEE. CDR3 size: 13 residues. The CDR3 DNA follows: TGTGCCAGCAGCGGGACAGGGATTCCACCCCTCCACTTT. It encodes CASSGTGIPPLHF.

The V call is TRBV2, the J call TRBJ1-3; D unresolved. Trimming shortened V by 3 bases and J by 0 bases, and 12 bases separated the two germline ends. This CDR3 region has 16 residues. CDR1 SNHLY and CDR2 FYNNEI come from the germline V gene. In DNA, the CDR3 is TGTGCCAGCAGTGAGCGGACGGGGAGCTCTGGAAACACCATATATTTT. This sequence encodes CASSERTGSSGNTIYF.

The V gene is TRBV7-2, the J gene TRBJ1-4, with 7 bases that match TRBD1. The CDR3 has 17 residues. CDR1 and CDR2 (germline): SGHTA, FQGNSA. With 5 bases clipped from V and 0 bases from J, the junction kept 9 bases outside the gene matches. CDR3 bases: TGTGCCAGCAGCAGTTCCGGGACAGAAGCAACTAATGAAAAACTGTTTTTT. It is translated as CASSSSGTEATNEKLFF.

This chain uses TRBV30 with TRBJ1-2; D remains ambiguous. The CDR3 totals 15 residues. Germline lookup yields CDR1 GTSNPN and CDR2 SVGIG (reference sequence). V was pared by 3 bases and J by 0 bases, with 14 bases between. CDR3 bases: TGTGCCTGGAGAAAGGATGTCCTAGCTAACTATGGCTACACCTTC. It specifies CAWRKDVLANYGYTF.

CDR3 DNA sequence: TGCGCCAGCAGCTTAAACAACTACGAGCAGTACTTC. Residues: CASSLNNYEQYF. This chain links TRBV5-1 with TRBJ2-7; D uncertain. V was pared by 2 bases and J by 3 bases, with 6 bases between. Per germline, CDR1 SGHRS and CDR2 YFSETQ. CDR3 length: 12 residues.

V gene TRBV11-2 combines with J gene TRBJ1-1, with 7 nucleotides matching TRBD1. Germline-derived CDR1 and CDR2 are SGHAT and FQNNGV. The CDR3 is 15 residues long. The V gene end was trimmed by 8 bases and the J gene end by 1 base; junction bases not matched to a gene: 10. CDR3 nucleotide sequence: TGTGCCAGCGTAACAGGGGCGGGAACGAACACTGAAGCTTTCTTT. This encodes CASVTGAGTNTEAFF.

This chain joins TRBV7-9 and TRBJ1-5; D perhaps matches TRBD1 (5 bases). This CDR3 has 17 amino acids. Germline lookup yields CDR1 SEHNR and CDR2 FQNEAQ (reference sequence). Trimming stripped 1 base from V and 5 bases from J, with 18 bases between. CDR3 coding DNA: TGTGCCAGCAGCTTAGGGGGGGGATTAGGGATAGATCAGCCCCAGCATTTT. Residues: CASSLGGGLGIDQPQHF.

The genes are TRBV2 and TRBJ2-7; D is perhaps TRBD2 (5 bases). Germline CDR1 SNHLY, CDR2 FYNNEI. This CDR3 comprises 14 residues. V was clipped by 2 bases and J by 3 bases, with 11 bases between them. CDR3 region: CASSEWPAGYEQYF. As DNA, the CDR3 is TGTGCCAGCAGTGAATGGCCCGCGGGCTACGAGCAGTACTTC.